A single sample is the source of the 21 T cell receptor beta chains below, sequenced in a study of blood T cell repertoires in COVID-19. Repertoires were generated with immunoSEQ multiplex PCR, while TCRdb's copy carries only in-frame clones and drops some. The sample has fewer than 250,000 clones, 80% to 95% seen once. The sequencing sample was made of peripheral blood. Source of these receptors: a man in his sixties with COVID-19, enrolled during active disease.

This chain uses TRBV9 with TRBJ2-2; 7 positions match TRBD2. J was trimmed by 4 bases and V by 0 bases; bases with no gene match: 3. CDR3 size: 15 residues. The germline gives CDR1 SGDLS, CDR2 YYNGEE. CDR3 sequence reads: CASSVGGRATGELFF. The CDR3 DNA sequence: TGTGCCAGCAGCGTAGGCGGGAGAGCCACCGGGGAGCTGTTTTTT.

The chain is built from TRBV6-2 or TRBV6-3 and TRBJ1-2, with D unclear. The CDR3 is 14 residues long. Germline V CDR1 and CDR2: MNHEY, SVGEGT. V was shortened by 2 bases and J by 8 bases, with 15 bases between the two germline ends. The CDR3 region is CASSYESRDFGYTF. The CDR3 DNA reads as TGTGCCAGCAGTTACGAGTCGCGGGATTTCGGCTACACCTTC.

This chain links TRBV3-1 (or the pseudogene TRBV3-2) with TRBJ2-5; 11 bases fit TRBD2. Unmatched junction bases numbered 9, after V lost 0 bases and J lost 6 bases. CDR1 and CDR2 (germline): LGHDT, YNNKEL (reference sequence). CDR3 length equals 17 residues. This CDR3 reads CASSQETSGRRRQTQYF. In DNA, the CDR3 is TGTGCCAGCAGCCAAGAAACTAGCGGGAGACGTCGACAGACCCAGTACTTC.

J is TRBJ2-1 and V is TRBV12-5, with 7 bases aligning to TRBD1. V lost 6 bases to trimming and J lost 4 bases; unmatched junction nucleotides: 6. Per germline, CDR1 LGHNT and CDR2 FRNRAP. This CDR3 region has 14 residues. DNA of the CDR3: TGTGCTAGTGGGTTTCCACAGGGGTACAATGAGCAGTTCTTC. Translating gives CASGFPQGYNEQFF.

This clone occurred once. The CDR3 region is CAWRSSENTEAFF. The CDR3 nucleotides are TGTGCCTGGAGGTCCTCAGAGAACACTGAAGCTTTCTTT. The chain has TRBV30 and TRBJ1-1, with D uncertain. This CDR3 contains 13 residues. In germline, CDR1 is GTSNPN, CDR2 SVGIG (reference sequence). V shed 3 bases and J shed 1 base, with 9 bases lying between them.

The V gene is TRBV5-4, the J gene TRBJ1-6; weak D call: TRBD1 (5 bases). The CDR3 is made up of 15 amino acids. CDR1 SGHNT and CDR2 YYREEE come from the germline V gene (reference sequence). V shed 0 bases and J shed 9 bases, with 13 bases lying between them. DNA of the CDR3: TGTGCCAGCAGCTTGGGCGGAGGGGAGTTTTCACCCCTCCACTTT. It translates to CASSLGGGEFSPLHF.

V gene TRBV27 combines with J gene TRBJ1-2; D perhaps matches TRBD1 (6 bases). CDR3 size: 12 residues. V shed 5 bases and J shed 4 bases, with 8 bases lying between them. CDR1 and CDR2 (germline): MNHEY, SMNVEV (reference sequence). The CDR3 nucleotides are TGTGCCAGCAGTCCACAGGGCTATGGCTACACCTTC. It translates to CASSPQGYGYTF.

This sequence joins TRBV10-3 and TRBJ2-5; D not certain. The ends were cut back, 6 bases at V and 1 base at J, with 9 bases in the middle. There are 13 residues in the CDR3. Germline CDR1 and CDR2: ENHRY and SYGVKD. CDR3 sequence reads: CAISDGSQETQYF. For the CDR3, the DNA is TGTGCCATCAGCGACGGGTCCCAAGAGACCCAGTACTTC.

Of note for this clone: The sample carries other DNA sequences with the same CDR3. This chain joins TRBV7-3 and TRBJ2-1; 7 bases are shared with TRBD2. CDR3 length: 15 amino acids. Germline V gene data show CDR1 as SGHTA and CDR2 as FQGTGA. The J segment lost 0 bases and the V segment lost 2 bases, leaving 1 base of the junction unmatched. CDR3 DNA: TGTGCCAGCAGCTTACGGACTAGCTCCTACAATGAGCAGTTCTTC. Amino acids: CASSLRTSSYNEQFF.

The rearrangement joins TRBV7-9 to TRBJ1-3; no firm D call. The CDR3 consists of 16 residues. CDR1 is SEHNR, CDR2 FQNEAQ, per germline (reference sequence). V lost 1 base and J lost 0, with 10 bases in between. The CDR3 loop is CASSLVGWHSGNTIYF. The CDR3 nucleotides are TGTGCCAGCAGCTTAGTCGGGTGGCACTCTGGAAACACCATATATTTT.

This sequence joins TRBV3-1 (or the pseudogene TRBV3-2) and TRBJ2-7; D gene unclear. CDR3 size: 15 residues. Trimming stripped 1 base from V and 2 bases from J, with 12 bases between. Germline V CDR1 and CDR2: LGHDT, YNNKEL (reference sequence). CDR3 DNA sequence: TGTGCCAGCAGCCAAGTTCCCGACATGACCTACGAGCAGTACTTC. Its translation: CASSQVPDMTYEQYF.

The J gene is TRBJ1-1, the V gene TRBV10-3; maybe TRBD1 (5 bases). The V and J ends lost 8 bases and 5 bases respectively, with 12 bases between them. This CDR3 contains 12 residues. Germline V gene data show CDR1 as ENHRY and CDR2 as SYGVKD. In DNA form, the CDR3 reads TGTGCCATCGCTCCGGGGGAAACTGAAGCTTTCTTT. Its protein is CAIAPGETEAFF.

The CDR3: CASSLRQGRNNEQFF. The CDR3 nucleotides read TGTGCCAGCAGCCTTAGACAGGGGAGGAACAATGAGCAGTTCTTC. V is TRBV6-5 and J is TRBJ2-1; 8 bases map to TRBD1. This CDR3 spans 15 amino acids. Germline CDR1 reads MNHEY; CDR2 reads SVGAGI. The J segment lost 5 bases and the V segment lost 6 bases, leaving 9 bases of the junction unmatched.

The chain joins TRBV6-5 to TRBJ2-5; possibly TRBD1 for D (6 bases). Germline CDR1 is MNHEY and CDR2 is SVGAGI. CDR3 length: 13 residues. Deletions cut 8 bases from V and 3 bases from J, with 13 bases between. The CDR3 loop reads CASDRTVKETQYF. In DNA form, the CDR3 reads TGTGCCAGCGACAGGACAGTCAAAGAGACCCAGTACTTC.

This rearrangement joins TRBV14 to TRBJ2-2; no definite D call. Trimming took off 1 base at V and 0 bases at J, with 6 bases between the two ends. The CDR3 sequence is 15 residues long. Germline loops: CDR1 SGHDN, CDR2 FVKESK. The CDR3 DNA reads TGTGCCAGCAGCCAAGGAAGCACGAACACCGGGGAGCTGTTTTTT. Its translation is CASSQGSTNTGELFF.

The chain is built from TRBV5-4 and TRBJ2-1, with TRBD2 identical over 8 bases. The V gene's germline CDR1 is SGHNT and CDR2 YYREEE (reference sequence). The V segment lost 0 bases and the J segment 7 bases; nucleotides outside the gene matches: 6. The length of the CDR3 is 15 residues. CDR3 sequence reads: CASSLGSGSSNEQFF. The CDR3 nucleotides read TGTGCCAGCAGCTTGGGGAGCGGGAGCTCTAATGAGCAGTTCTTC. Using reference TRBV5-4 and TRBJ2-1 for the parts outside the CDR3, the full variable domain is ETGVTQSPTHLIKTRGQQVTLRCSSQSGHNTVSWYQQALGQGPQFIFQYYREEENGRGNFPPRFSGLQFPNYSSELNVNALELDDSALYLCASSLGSGSSNEQFFGPGTRLTVL.

This clone has just one count. The chain carries TRBV7-8 and TRBJ1-3; D not certain. This CDR3 has 14 residues. CDR1 and CDR2 from the germline V gene are SGHVS and FQNEAQ. V lost 5 bases and J lost 2, with 10 bases in between. For the CDR3, the DNA is TGTGCCAGCAGCCCTGAGATAGCTGGAAACACCATATATTTT. This sequence encodes CASSPEIAGNTIYF.

The V call is TRBV19, the J call TRBJ2-4; the match to TRBD1 covers 10 bases. The junction had 5 bases not matched to a gene; V was cut back by 3 bases and J by 0 bases. Germline values: CDR1 LNHDA, CDR2 SQIVND (reference sequence). The CDR3 has 17 residues. CDR3 nucleotides: TGTGCCAGTAGTATGGGGGGACAGGGGTTAGCCAAAAACATTCAGTACTTC. Its translation is CASSMGGQGLAKNIQYF.

V usage is TRBV7-9 and J usage is TRBJ1-5; D perhaps matches TRBD1 (5 bases). CDR3 length: 16 residues. Germline V lookup: CDR1 SEHNR, CDR2 FQNEAQ (reference sequence). With 5 bases removed from V and 4 bases from J, the gap between germline ends came to 18 bases. The CDR3, as DNA: TGTGCCAGCAGCCCAGGCCAGGGAGGTCTGAATCAGCCCCAGCATTTT. It specifies CASSPGQGGLNQPQHF.

The chain recombines TRBV24-1 with TRBJ1-1; D remains unclear. This CDR3 comprises 15 residues. The V and J ends lost 4 bases and 0 bases respectively, with 11 bases between them. Germline V lookup: CDR1 KGHDR, CDR2 SFDVKD. CDR3 loop: CATSDSVPMNTEAFF. For the CDR3, the DNA is TGTGCCACCAGTGACTCGGTCCCAATGAACACTGAAGCTTTCTTT.

This clone appeared once. J is TRBJ1-2 and V is TRBV4-1; no firm D call. V dropped 0 bases and J dropped 1 base, with 6 bases sitting between them. Germline CDR1 MGHRA, CDR2 YSYEKL. There are 14 residues in the CDR3. The CDR3 here is CASSQDSLNYGYTF. CDR3 sequence (DNA): TGCGCCAGCAGCCAAGACAGTCTTAACTATGGCTACACCTTC.